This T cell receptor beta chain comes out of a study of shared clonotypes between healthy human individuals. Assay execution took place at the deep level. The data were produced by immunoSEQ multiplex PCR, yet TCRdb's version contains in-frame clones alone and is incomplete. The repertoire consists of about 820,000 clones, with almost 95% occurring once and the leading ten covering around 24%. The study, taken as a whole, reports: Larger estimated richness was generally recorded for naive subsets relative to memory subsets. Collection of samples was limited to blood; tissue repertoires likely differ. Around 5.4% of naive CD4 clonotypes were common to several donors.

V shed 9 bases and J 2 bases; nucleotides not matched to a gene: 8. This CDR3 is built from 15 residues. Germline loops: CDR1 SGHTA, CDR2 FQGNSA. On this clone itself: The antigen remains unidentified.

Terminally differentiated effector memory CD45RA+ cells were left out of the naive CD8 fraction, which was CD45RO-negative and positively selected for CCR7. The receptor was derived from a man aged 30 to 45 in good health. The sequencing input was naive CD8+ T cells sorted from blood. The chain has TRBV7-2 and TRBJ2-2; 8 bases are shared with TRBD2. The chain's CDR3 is CASPPGTRNTGELFF. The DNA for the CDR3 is TGTGCCAGTCCCCCGGGGACTAGAAACACCGGGGAGCTGTTTTTT.